The rows below give T cell receptor beta chains drawn from one sample of a study of blood T cell repertoires in COVID-19. Some clones are missing from TCRdb's copy, which holds only in-frame ones; the method was immunoSEQ multiplex PCR. The sample has around 250,000 clones, roughly 84% seen once. The sequenced material came from peripheral blood. The receptors shown here come from a woman aged 18-29 years with acute or convalescent COVID-19. The CDR3 runs from the conserved cysteine through the conserved F or W. D genes are given only for firm matches. Expanded clones are given a class, and other clones once, few, many or no size at all.

TRBV11-3	TRBJ2-3	-	13	-	TGTGCCAGCAGCTGGAATAAGAGGGATACGCAGTATTTT	CASSWNKRDTQYF
TRBV29-1	TRBJ2-7	-	13	-	TGCAGCGTTTCTAGGGAGCTAGCCTACGAGCAGTACTTC	CSVSRELAYEQYF
TRBV30	TRBJ2-1	-	14	-	TGTGCCTGGAGCCGGCCCTCTAGTCACAATGAGCAGTTCTTC	CAWSRPSSHNEQFF
TRBV7-3	TRBJ1-1	few	14	-	TGTGCCAGCAGCTTGACGGGGATGAACACTGAAGCTTTCTTT	CASSLTGMNTEAFF
TRBV2	TRBJ1-6	-	15	-	TGTGCCAGCAGTGAAGCGCGGGGCTATAATTCACCCCTCCACTTT	CASSEARGYNSPLHF
TRBV27	TRBJ1-5	few	12	-	TGTGCCAGCCGCGGCCCCCATCAGCCCCAGCATTTT	CASRGPHQPQHF
TRBV11-3	TRBJ2-1	-	15	-	TGTGCCAGCAGCTTAGCGTCAGGGGCCTACAATGAGCAGTTCTTC	CASSLASGAYNEQFF
TRBV7-2	TRBJ2-3	few	17	TRBD2	TGTGCCAGCAGCTTACGACTAGCGGGAGATCGCACAGATACGCAGTATTTT	CASSLRLAGDRTDTQYF
TRBV14	TRBJ2-2	-	14	TRBD2	TGTGCCAGCAGCGTACGCGGGAGCACCGGGGAGCTGTTTTTT	CASSVRGSTGELFF
TRBV3-1/TRBV3-2	TRBJ1-2	-	15	-	TGTGCCAGCAGCCAAGAAGACAGCGCTAACTATGGCTACACCTTC	CASSQEDSANYGYTF
TRBV30	TRBJ1-1	-	13	TRBD1	TGTGCCTGGAGTGTATGGGACAGGGGGCGTTTGCTCTTT	CAWSVWDRGRLLF
TRBV18	TRBJ1-2	-	13	-	TGTGCCAGCTCACCAAATATAGACTATGGCTACACCTTC	CASSPNIDYGYTF
TRBV15	TRBJ1-1	-	14	-	TGTGCCACCAGCAGAGGACAGCAGAACACTGAAGCTTTCTTT	CATSRGQQNTEAFF
TRBV4-1	TRBJ2-1	-	21	TRBD2	TGCGCCAGCAGCCAAGATCCGGGACTAGCGGGAGTCCGTCCCTCCTACAATGAGCAGTTCTTC	CASSQDPGLAGVRPSYNEQFF
TRBV18	TRBJ2-7	-	14	-	TGTGCCAGCTCACCAGTAGGGGGTTCACGCGAGCAGTACTTC	CASSPVGGSREQYF
TRBV12-3/TRBV12-4	TRBJ1-1	few	13	-	TGTGCCAGCAGTTCTACCCAGGGGACTGAAGCTTTCTTT	CASSSTQGTEAFF
TRBV27	TRBJ2-1	-	16	TRBD2	TGTGCCAGCAGTTCACCTAGCGGGAGGGCCCATAATGAGCAGTTCTTC	CASSSPSGRAHNEQFF
TRBV7-2	TRBJ2-7	-	14	-	TGTGCCAGCACCCGGGACAAGGAATCCTACGAGCAGTACTTC	CASTRDKESYEQYF
TRBV7-2	TRBJ1-1	-	14	TRBD1	TGTGCCAGCAGCCCCAACAGGGGGAACACTGAAGCTTTCTTT	CASSPNRGNTEAFF
TRBV30	TRBJ2-2	-	15	TRBD1	TGTGCCTGGAGTCCGGGACAGACTGGCACCGGGGAGCTGTTTTTT	CAWSPGQTGTGELFF
TRBV6-4	TRBJ2-2	-	15	-	TGTGCCAGCAGTTACTCAGCCCCTAACACCGGGGAGCTGTTTTTT	CASSYSAPNTGELFF
TRBV10-3	TRBJ2-5	-	14	-	TGTGCCATCAGTGAAGGACAGCTTCAAGAGACCCAGTACTTC	CAISEGQLQETQYF
TRBV7-6	TRBJ2-5	-	15	TRBD2	TGTGCCAGCAGCCCTCTAGCGGGAGCAGCCGAGACCCAGTACTTC	CASSPLAGAAETQYF
TRBV29-1	TRBJ2-3	-	16	TRBD2	TGCAGCGTTGAAAGGCCTAGCGGGCATAACACAGATACGCAGTATTTT	CSVERPSGHNTDTQYF
TRBV6-5	TRBJ1-2	-	13	TRBD1	TGTGCCAGCAGTTACGGGACAGGGTCTGGCTACACCTTC	CASSYGTGSGYTF
TRBV6-5	TRBJ2-5	-	14	-	TGTGCCAGCGGAGCCAACTCTGTACGGGAGACCCAGTACTTC	CASGANSVRETQYF
TRBV4-3	TRBJ2-1	-	14	TRBD2	TGCGCCAGCAGCCAAGAGCGGGAGAGCAATGAGCAGTTCTTC	CASSQERESNEQFF
TRBV19	TRBJ2-5	-	14	TRBD1	TGTGCCAGTAGTATGCGGACAGGCCAAGAGACCCAGTACTTC	CASSMRTGQETQYF
TRBV7-2	TRBJ2-1	-	14	-	TGTGCCAGCAGCAGACCTGGGGCAGCGAATGAGCAGTTCTTC	CASSRPGAANEQFF
TRBV28	TRBJ1-6	-	14	-	TGTGCCAGCAGTTTATCATCTGGGGGCTCACCCCTCCACTTT	CASSLSSGGSPLHF
TRBV19	TRBJ1-1	few	13	-	TGTGCCAGTAGTATTACAGCAAACGCTGAAGCTTTCTTT	CASSITANAEAFF
TRBV4-2	TRBJ1-2	-	14	TRBD1	TGTGCCAGCAGCCAAGGGACAGGGAACTATGGCTACACCTTC	CASSQGTGNYGYTF
TRBV14	TRBJ2-2	few	17	TRBD2	TGTGCCAGCAGCCCTAGACAACTAGCGGGAGGTACCGGGGAGCTGTTTTTT	CASSPRQLAGGTGELFF
TRBV2	TRBJ1-5	few	15	TRBD1	TGTGCCAGCAGCCGACAGGGGGCAGGAAATCAGCCCCAGCATTTT	CASSRQGAGNQPQHF
TRBV10-3	TRBJ2-3	-	15	TRBD1	TGTGCCATCAGTGGAACAGGGGGCCTCCTAGATACGCAGTATTTT	CAISGTGGLLDTQYF
TRBV6-5	TRBJ2-7	-	15	TRBD2	TGTGCCAGCAGTTTACTAGCGGGAGGGGTTGGCGAGCAGTACTTC	CASSLLAGGVGEQYF
TRBV10-1	TRBJ2-7	-	14	TRBD1	TGCGCCAGCAGTGTGGGGACAGGGATCCACGAGCAGTACTTC	CASSVGTGIHEQYF
TRBV3-1/TRBV3-2	TRBJ2-5	-	16	TRBD2	TGTGCCAGCAGCCTGAGTAGCGGGAGAATATTGGAGACCCAGTACTTC	CASSLSSGRILETQYF
TRBV27	TRBJ2-5	-	13	-	TGTGCCAGCAGTAGAACTAGGGGGGAGACCCAGTACTTC	CASSRTRGETQYF
TRBV9	TRBJ2-5	-	18	TRBD2	TGTGCCAGCAGCGGAGGCCAAGGAGTAGCGGGAGGGCAAGAGACCCAGTACTTC	CASSGGQGVAGGQETQYF
TRBV7-2	TRBJ2-7	once	16	-	TGTGCCAGCAGCTTAGGGTATCGACAGCCCCCCTACGAGCAGTACTTC	CASSLGYRQPPYEQYF
TRBV5-8	TRBJ2-3	few	15	-	TGTGCCAGCAGCTTTGGTGGGAGTTGGGCAGATACGCAGTATTTT	CASSFGGSWADTQYF
TRBV19	TRBJ1-2	-	14	TRBD1	TGTGCCAGTAGTACTCAGGGGGCAGGCTATGGCTACACCTTC	CASSTQGAGYGYTF
TRBV28	TRBJ1-2	-	16	-	TGTGCCAGCAGCGCGCCACAAGCGGCCAGCAACTATGGCTACACCTTC	CASSAPQAASNYGYTF
TRBV13	TRBJ2-2	once	15	TRBD1	TGTGCCAGCAGCTCCAGGGGGCCCGGCACCGGGGAGCTGTTTTTT	CASSSRGPGTGELFF
TRBV6-5	TRBJ1-1	-	13	-	TGTGCCAGCAGTACAAACCGGAACACTGAAGCTTTCTTT	CASSTNRNTEAFF
TRBV29-1	TRBJ1-1	-	15	TRBD1	TGCAGCGGAAAATTCGGGGGACAGCCGAACACTGAAGCTTTCTTT	CSGKFGGQPNTEAFF
TRBV6-6	TRBJ1-1	-	14	-	TGTGCCAGCAGTGGACGTTCGGGGAGTACTGAAGCTTTCTTT	CASSGRSGSTEAFF
TRBV10-1	TRBJ2-3	-	15	TRBD2	TGCGCCAGCAGTGACGGGGAGGGCCCTACAGATACGCAGTATTTT	CASSDGEGPTDTQYF
TRBV4-3	TRBJ1-2	once	14	-	TGCGCCAGCAGCCAGGACAGAGGGGGATATGGCTACACCTTC	CASSQDRGGYGYTF
TRBV28	TRBJ2-7	once	15	-	TGTGCCAGCAGTTATGAGCTCGGGGTCAGGGGCGAGCAGTACTTC	CASSYELGVRGEQYF
TRBV4-3	TRBJ1-3	-	16	TRBD1	TGCGCCAGCAGCCAAGAAGGAGGGGGCGAAGGAAACACCATATATTTT	CASSQEGGGEGNTIYF
TRBV7-9	TRBJ2-3	-	16	TRBD1	TGTGCCAGCAGCCCCGGGACAGGGGAAAGCACAGATACGCAGTATTTT	CASSPGTGESTDTQYF